A selection of T cell receptor beta chains follows, all from one sample in a study of T cell responses to AZD1222 COVID-19 vaccine. The data were produced by immunoSEQ multiplex PCR, yet TCRdb's version contains in-frame clones alone and is incomplete. The data contain over 130,000 clones, around 90% of them seen just once; the ten biggest clones take up around 2.9%. The sequencing here drew on peripheral blood, taken 28 days after the second AZD1222 dose. These receptors originate from an adult who received the AZD1222 COVID-19 vaccine. CDR3s include the opening cysteine and the closing phenylalanine or tryptophan. A D gene is named only where the DNA matches it firmly. Rows may omit the clone size; those that give it use once, few, many or a size class.

-	TRBV14	-	TRBJ1-1	CASSQDWGRTEAFF	TGTGCCAGCAGCCAAGATTGGGGGCGCACTGAAGCTTTCTTT
-	TRBV3-1/TRBV3-2	-	TRBJ1-2	CASSLGKGDYTF	TGTGCCAGCAGCCTTGGAAAGGGCGACTACACCTTC
TRBD2	TRBV5-1	-	TRBJ2-1	CASSSSGTRVDEQFF	TGCGCCAGCAGCTCCTCCGGGACTAGGGTAGATGAGCAGTTCTTC
TRBD1	TRBV6-5	few	TRBJ1-2	CASRTGSYGYTF	TGTGCCAGCAGGACAGGGAGCTATGGCTACACCTTC
-	TRBV5-5	-	TRBJ2-5	CASSLGSGNQETQYF	TGTGCCAGCAGCTTGGGGTCGGGCAACCAAGAGACCCAGTACTTC
-	TRBV7-9	-	TRBJ1-1	CASSLRLDRGTEAFF	TGTGCCAGCAGCTTACGGTTAGATCGGGGCACTGAAGCTTTCTTT
-	TRBV14	few	TRBJ1-2	CASSQDGTGRVSGYTF	TGTGCCAGCAGCCAAGATGGTACAGGGCGAGTTTCTGGCTACACCTTC
-	TRBV29-1	-	TRBJ1-2	CSVPGTNYGYTF	TGCAGCGTCCCAGGGACTAACTATGGCTACACCTTC
TRBD2	TRBV3-1/TRBV3-2	-	TRBJ2-3	CASSQGAPIAGLFPDTQYF	TGTGCCAGCAGCCAAGGAGCCCCTATAGCGGGACTATTTCCAGATACGCAGTATTTT
TRBD1	TRBV6-6	few	TRBJ1-6	CASSPGTANSPLHF	TGTGCCAGCAGTCCCGGGACAGCTAATTCACCCCTCCACTTT
-	TRBV2	-	TRBJ1-2	CAGSKDGLYGYTF	TGTGCCGGATCTAAGGACGGACTCTATGGCTACACCTTC